One and the same sample provided the 28 T cell receptor beta chains below, sequenced in a study of blood T cell repertoires in COVID-19. Repertoires were generated with immunoSEQ multiplex PCR, while TCRdb's copy carries only in-frame clones and drops some. The sample has around 100,000 clones; more than 85% are singletons. Sequencing used peripheral blood. These receptors were collected from a man between 50 and 59 years old with active COVID-19.

V is TRBV7-2 and J is TRBJ1-5; D is perhaps TRBD1 (6 bases). V gave up 3 bases and J gave up 13 bases, with 13 bases separating them. This CDR3 has 12 amino acids. CDR1 SGHTA and CDR2 FQGNSA come from the germline V gene. CDR3 sequence (DNA): TGTGCCAGCAGCTTGTTGCGGGGGCTTCAGCATTTT. Translating gives CASSLLRGLQHF.

V usage is TRBV5-1 and J usage is TRBJ2-3; TRBD1 matches at 8 bases. This CDR3 is 14 amino acids long. Trimming took 4 bases from V and 5 from J; bases not matched to a gene: 6. Per the germline V gene, CDR1 is SGHRS and CDR2 is YFSETQ. This CDR3 reads CASSGGQGLDTQYF. As DNA, the CDR3 is TGCGCCAGCAGCGGAGGACAGGGATTAGATACGCAGTATTTT.

The chain carries TRBV19 and TRBJ1-6; 9 bases match TRBD1. The CDR3 is 15 amino acids. CDR1 and CDR2 from the germline V gene are LNHDA and SQIVND (reference sequence). V lost 5 bases and J lost 9; bases outside the gene matches: 8. Written as DNA, the CDR3 is TGTGCCAGTAGTGTGGGACAGGGAAACTCTTCACCCCTCCACTTT. It codes for CASSVGQGNSSPLHF.

This rearrangement joins TRBV18 to TRBJ2-5; the D gene is possibly TRBD2 (5 bases). Germline V gene sequence: CDR1 KGHSH, CDR2 LQKENI. V was shortened by 3 bases and J by 4 bases, with 9 bases between the two germline ends. The CDR3 is 13 residues long. This CDR3 is CASSPGLLETQYF. The DNA of the CDR3 is TGTGCCAGCTCACCCGGACTGTTAGAGACCCAGTACTTC. The entire variable domain, with the rest obtained from reference TRBV18 and TRBJ2-5, is as follows: NAGVMQNPRHLVRRRGQEARLRCSPMKGHSHVYWYRQLPEEGLKFMVYLQKENIIDESGMPKERFSAEFPKEGPSILRIQQVVRGDSAAYFCASSPGLLETQYFGPGTRLLVL.

This chain connects TRBV30 to TRBJ2-1, with TRBD2 matching 9 bases. Per germline, CDR1 GTSNPN and CDR2 SVGIG (reference sequence). The V gene end was trimmed by 4 bases and the J gene end by 9 bases; junction bases not matched to a gene: 13. This CDR3 spans 15 amino acids. CDR3 sequence: CAWIPWASGKSEQFF. CDR3 bases: TGTGCCTGGATTCCCTGGGCTAGCGGGAAGAGTGAGCAGTTCTTC.

V gene TRBV2 combines with J gene TRBJ2-7; D possibly corresponds to TRBD2 (5 bases). Trimming took off 0 bases at V and 7 bases at J, with 10 bases between the two ends. The germline V gene encodes CDR1 SNHLY and CDR2 FYNNEI. CDR3 length: 13 amino acids. The CDR3: CASSEALRGEQYV. The DNA of the CDR3 is TGTGCCAGCAGTGAAGCGCTTCGGGGAGAGCAGTACGTC.

The V gene is TRBV6-4, the J gene TRBJ1-4; D remains ambiguous. Germline CDR1 MRHNA, CDR2 SNTAGT. V was cut by 6 bases and J by 8 bases, with 16 bases left in between. The CDR3 runs 14 residues. The CDR3 DNA reads as TGTGCCAGCAGCCGAATTAAGGAGGGAGAAAAACTGTTTTTT. It specifies CASSRIKEGEKLFF.

The chain links TRBV5-5 to TRBJ1-1, with 7 nucleotides matching TRBD1. With 3 bases clipped from V and 1 base from J, the junction kept 6 bases outside the gene matches. The germline gives CDR1 SGHKS, CDR2 YYEKEE (reference sequence). The CDR3 length is 15 residues. The CDR3 DNA follows: TGTGCCAGCAGCTGGACCGGGACAGCGAACACTGAAGCTTTCTTT. Its protein is CASSWTGTANTEAFF.

The rearrangement uses TRBV7-4 and TRBJ2-7; 9 bases agree with TRBD1. With V trimmed by 1 base and J by 1 base, 8 bases remained unmatched. CDR1 is SGHVT and CDR2 is SQSDAQ in the germline V gene. The CDR3 has 17 residues. CDR3 DNA sequence: TGTGCCAGCAGCTTAGGAGGACAGGGGCCCCTATCCTACGAGCAGTACTTC. Protein: CASSLGGQGPLSYEQYF.

V is TRBV6-6 and J is TRBJ2-1; 10 bases align to TRBD1. This CDR3 has 15 amino acids. Trimming removed 0 bases from V and 9 bases from J; junction bases left unmatched: 5. Germline values: CDR1 MNHNY, CDR2 SVGAGI (reference sequence). The CDR3 region has the DNA TGTGCCAGCAGTTACTCGATCGGGACAGGGGTTGAGCAGTTCTTC. The encoded protein is CASSYSIGTGVEQFF.

The chain couples TRBV6-5 to TRBJ1-5; D unclear. V shed 4 bases and J shed 2 bases, with 15 bases lying between them. The V gene's germline CDR1 is MNHEY and CDR2 SVGAGI. CDR3 size: 16 residues. CDR3 in amino acids: CASSSSWSDGNQPQHF. The CDR3 DNA is TGTGCCAGCAGTTCTTCCTGGAGTGATGGCAATCAGCCCCAGCATTTT.

The V and J genes are TRBV7-8 and TRBJ1-4; 7 bases agree with TRBD1. Germline values: CDR1 SGHVS, CDR2 FQNEAQ. The V segment lost 6 bases and the J segment 5 bases; nucleotides outside the gene matches: 12. The length of the CDR3 is 16 residues. The CDR3 nucleotides are TGTGCCAGCAGTTCACAGGGGTCCGCCCGGAATGAAAAACTGTTTTTT. Its translation: CASSSQGSARNEKLFF.

This clone was found a few times. The genes are TRBV2 and TRBJ2-6; maybe TRBD2 (5 bases). The CDR3 loop spans 16 amino acids. Per germline, CDR1 SNHLY and CDR2 FYNNEI. V shed 8 bases and J shed 0 bases, with 14 bases lying between them. The CDR3: CASSSGESSGANVLTF. CDR3 nucleotides: TGTGCCAGCTCAAGCGGTGAGAGCTCTGGGGCCAACGTCCTGACTTTC.

The chain carries TRBV10-2 and TRBJ1-2, with TRBD1 matching over 7 bases. Per germline, CDR1 WSHSY and CDR2 SAAADI. CDR3 length equals 13 residues. The ends lost 5 bases at V and 8 bases at J; junction bases unmatched: 8. This chain's CDR3 is CASSPDRAKGYTF. CDR3 DNA sequence: TGCGCCAGCAGTCCTGACAGGGCAAAAGGCTACACCTTC.

The genes are TRBV3-1 (or the pseudogene TRBV3-2) and TRBJ1-1; TRBD1 matches 7 bases. The germline CDR1 and CDR2 sequences are LGHDT and YNNKEL (reference sequence). V was pared by 4 bases and J by 5 bases, with 4 bases of the junction left unmatched. The CDR3 contains 13 residues. CDR3 loop: CASSRTGQTEAFF. As DNA, the CDR3 is TGTGCCAGCAGCCGAACGGGACAGACTGAAGCTTTCTTT.

CDR3 in DNA: TGTGCCAGCTCACCACGGGGCAGGGGTCCCGGCTCAGTCTCCTACAATGAGCAGTTCTTC. It codes for CASSPRGRGPGSVSYNEQFF. The chain joins TRBV18 to TRBJ2-1; D possibly corresponds to TRBD1 (6 bases). Germline CDR1 is KGHSH and CDR2 is LQKENI. The CDR3 is made up of 20 amino acids. The germline V and J ends were trimmed by 1 base and 0 bases, with 22 bases remaining between them.

This chain joins TRBV5-1 and TRBJ2-2, with a tentative D call TRBD1 (7 bases). Germline values: CDR1 SGHRS, CDR2 YFSETQ. V shed 0 bases and J shed 8 bases, with 20 bases lying between them. This CDR3 has 17 amino acids. The DNA of the CDR3 is TGCGCCAGCAGCTTGGGCCCCGGGACAGCGCGGGGTGGGGAGCTGTTTTTT. Translation gives CASSLGPGTARGGELFF.

The V and J genes are TRBV10-3 and TRBJ2-7; 9 bases map to TRBD1. Germline CDR1 reads ENHRY; CDR2 reads SYGVKD. The CDR3 contains 14 residues. V was clipped by 5 bases and J by 0 bases; unmatched bases: 2. CDR3 in amino acids: CAISTDRGSYEQYF. The CDR3 coding sequence is TGTGCCATCAGTACGGACAGGGGCTCCTACGAGCAGTACTTC.

V gene TRBV7-2 combines with J gene TRBJ2-2; D might be TRBD1 (6 bases). V shed 5 bases and J shed 1 base, with 11 bases lying between them. Germline V lookup: CDR1 SGHTA, CDR2 FQGNSA. The CDR3 has 15 residues. The CDR3 DNA follows: TGTGCCAGCAGCACAGGGTTACTGAACACCGGGGAGCTGTTTTTT. The encoded protein is CASSTGLLNTGELFF.

The chain recombines TRBV7-2 with TRBJ1-2; perhaps TRBD1 as D (5 bases). Germline lookup yields CDR1 SGHTA and CDR2 FQGNSA. V lost 5 bases, J lost 14 bases, and 21 bases lay in between. The CDR3 spans 13 residues. The CDR3 DNA reads TGTGCCAGCAGCCGTCAGGGTTCCTATGTGAGGACCTTC. Amino acids: CASSRQGSYVRTF.

The J gene is TRBJ1-3, the V gene TRBV7-9; D gene unclear. Per germline, CDR1 SEHNR and CDR2 FQNEAQ (reference sequence). Trimming left V 0 bases short and J 8 bases short, with 14 bases between. The CDR3 length is 15 residues. The CDR3 coding sequence is TGTGCCAGCAGCTTAGCGACATCCTGGAGGGACACCATATATTTT. Translation: CASSLATSWRDTIYF. Full variable domain (remainder filled in from reference TRBV7-9 and TRBJ1-3): DTGVSQNPRHKITKRGQNVTFRCDPISEHNRLYWYRQTLGQGPEFLTYFQNEAQLEKSRLLSDRFSAERPKGSFSTLEIQRTEQGDSAMYLCASSLATSWRDTIYFGEGSWLTVV.

The chain is built from TRBV7-6 and TRBJ2-1; D is perhaps TRBD2 (5 bases). Germline values: CDR1 SGHVS, CDR2 FNYEAQ. The germline V and J ends were trimmed by 1 base and 8 bases, with 9 bases remaining between them. The CDR3 runs to 13 residues. CDR3 region: CASSLGRDDEQFF. The CDR3 bases are TGTGCCAGCAGCTTAGGTCGGGATGATGAGCAGTTCTTC.

This clone was recorded only once. The chain combines TRBV9 with TRBJ2-1, with 7 nucleotides matching TRBD2. The germline V gene encodes CDR1 SGDLS and CDR2 YYNGEE. The J segment lost 5 bases and the V segment lost 2 bases, leaving 7 bases of the junction unmatched. This CDR3 comprises 15 residues. In DNA form, the CDR3 reads TGTGCCAGCAGCGTGACAGCGGGATACAACAATGAGCAGTTCTTC. As protein: CASSVTAGYNNEQFF.

The chain employs TRBV5-4 and TRBJ2-2, with 14 bases that match TRBD2. J was trimmed by 6 bases and V by 4 bases; bases with no gene match: 5. Per the germline V gene, CDR1 is SGHNT and CDR2 is YYREEE (reference sequence). The CDR3 is made up of 16 amino acids. The CDR3 reads CASSPGLAGDPGELFF. The CDR3 DNA reads TGTGCCAGCAGCCCGGGACTAGCGGGAGATCCCGGGGAGCTGTTTTTT. Based on the CDR3 plus reference TRBV5-4 and TRBJ2-2, the full variable domain is ETGVTQSPTHLIKTRGQQVTLRCSSQSGHNTVSWYQQALGQGPQFIFQYYREEENGRGNFPPRFSGLQFPNYSSELNVNALELDDSALYLCASSPGLAGDPGELFFGEGSRLTVL.

The CDR3 sequence is CASSPNALAGTDTQYF. In nucleotides, the CDR3 is TGTGCCAGCAGCCCCAACGCTCTAGCGGGCACAGATACGCAGTATTTT. The chain has TRBV6-6 and TRBJ2-3, with 7 bases fitting TRBD2. V lost 6 bases and J lost 1; bases outside the gene matches: 10. The V gene's germline CDR1 is MNHNY and CDR2 SVGAGI (reference sequence). The CDR3 consists of 16 residues.

CDR3 nucleotides: TGTGCCATCAGTGGCGGCTACAATGAGCAGTTCTTC. Amino acid sequence: CAISGGYNEQFF. This chain joins TRBV10-3 and TRBJ2-1; D unclear. The germline gives CDR1 ENHRY, CDR2 SYGVKD. CDR3 length: 12 amino acids. Trimming shortened V by 4 bases and J by 3 bases, and 4 bases separated the two germline ends.

The chain links TRBV19 to TRBJ2-6; D perhaps matches TRBD2 (7 bases). The CDR3 extends over 16 amino acids. Looked up from germline, CDR1 is LNHDA and CDR2 is SQIVND (reference sequence). V was trimmed by 6 bases and J by 2 bases, leaving 14 bases between them. CDR3: CASSRDGGPGANVLTF. Written as DNA, the CDR3 is TGTGCCAGTAGCCGGGACGGGGGGCCTGGGGCCAACGTCCTGACTTTC.

This sequence joins TRBV25-1 and TRBJ1-2; D gene unclear. This CDR3 is 12 amino acids long. CDR1 is MGHDK and CDR2 is SYGVNS in the germline V gene. V lost 3 bases, J lost 10 bases, and 12 bases lay in between. In DNA, the CDR3 is TGTGCCAGCAGTGATTGGGCGATTCACTACACCTTC. Translating it yields CASSDWAIHYTF.